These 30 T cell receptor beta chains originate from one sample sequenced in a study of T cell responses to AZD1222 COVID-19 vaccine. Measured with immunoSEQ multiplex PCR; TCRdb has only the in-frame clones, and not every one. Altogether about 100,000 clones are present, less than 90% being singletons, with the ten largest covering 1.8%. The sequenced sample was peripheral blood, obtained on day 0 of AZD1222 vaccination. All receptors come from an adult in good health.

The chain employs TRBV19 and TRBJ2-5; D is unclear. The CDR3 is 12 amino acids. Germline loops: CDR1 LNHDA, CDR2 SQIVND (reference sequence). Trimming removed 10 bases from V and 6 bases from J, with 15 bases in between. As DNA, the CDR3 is TGTGCCACCAAGGGCCCAACGCAGACCCAGTACTTC. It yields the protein CATKGPTQTQYF.

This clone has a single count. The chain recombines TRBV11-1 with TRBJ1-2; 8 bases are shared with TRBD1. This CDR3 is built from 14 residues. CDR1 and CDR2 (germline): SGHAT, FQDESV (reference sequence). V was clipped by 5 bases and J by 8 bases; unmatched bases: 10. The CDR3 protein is CASSRGQDPVGYTF. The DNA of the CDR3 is TGTGCCAGCAGCAGGGGACAGGACCCCGTGGGCTACACCTTC.

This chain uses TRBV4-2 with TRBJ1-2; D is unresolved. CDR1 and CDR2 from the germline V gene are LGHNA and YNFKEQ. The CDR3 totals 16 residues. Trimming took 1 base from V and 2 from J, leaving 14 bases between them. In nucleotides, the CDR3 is TGTGCCAGCAGCCAAGTCGGAGGGCCACTAAACTATGGCTACACCTTC. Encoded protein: CASSQVGGPLNYGYTF.

The DNA for the CDR3 is TGTGCCAGCAGCTCCCAGTCCCCCGGGAGGGAAGAGACCCAGTACTTC. The encoded protein is CASSSQSPGREETQYF. The chain joins TRBV7-2 to TRBJ2-5, with 8 nucleotides matching TRBD2. Germline V gene sequence: CDR1 SGHTA, CDR2 FQGNSA. With 4 bases clipped from V and 3 bases from J, the junction kept 10 bases outside the gene matches. The CDR3 has 16 residues.

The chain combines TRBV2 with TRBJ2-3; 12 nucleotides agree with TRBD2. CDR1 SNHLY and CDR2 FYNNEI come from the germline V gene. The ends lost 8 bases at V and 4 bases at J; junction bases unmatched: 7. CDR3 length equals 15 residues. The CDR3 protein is CASQTSGRIADTQYF. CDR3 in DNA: TGTGCCAGCCAAACTAGCGGGAGGATTGCAGATACGCAGTATTTT.

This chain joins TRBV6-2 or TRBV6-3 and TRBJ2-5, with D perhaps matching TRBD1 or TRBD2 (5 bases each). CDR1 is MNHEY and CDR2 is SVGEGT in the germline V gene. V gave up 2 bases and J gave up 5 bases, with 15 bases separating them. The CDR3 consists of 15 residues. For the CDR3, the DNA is TGTGCCAGCAGTTACAAGGGGAGCATGGGTGAGACCCAGTACTTC. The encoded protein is CASSYKGSMGETQYF.

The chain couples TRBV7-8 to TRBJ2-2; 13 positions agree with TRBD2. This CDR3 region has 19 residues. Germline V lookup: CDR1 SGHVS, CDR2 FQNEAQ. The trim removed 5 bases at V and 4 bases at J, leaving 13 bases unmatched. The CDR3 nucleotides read TGTGCCAGCAGCCCAACGAGGACTAGCGGGAGTAGGAGCACCGGGGAGCTGTTTTTT. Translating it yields CASSPTRTSGSRSTGELFF.

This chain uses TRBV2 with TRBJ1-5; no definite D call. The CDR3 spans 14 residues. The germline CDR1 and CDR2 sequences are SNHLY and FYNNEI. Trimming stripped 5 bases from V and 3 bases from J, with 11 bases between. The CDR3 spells CASSTLVNNQPQHF. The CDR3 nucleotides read TGTGCCAGCAGTACGTTGGTCAACAATCAGCCCCAGCATTTT.

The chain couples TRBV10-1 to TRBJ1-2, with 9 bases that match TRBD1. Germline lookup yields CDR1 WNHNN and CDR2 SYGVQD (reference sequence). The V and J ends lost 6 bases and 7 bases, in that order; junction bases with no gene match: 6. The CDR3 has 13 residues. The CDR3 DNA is TGCGCCAGCAGGGGGGGACAGGGTAGTGGCTACACCTTC. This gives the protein CASRGGQGSGYTF.

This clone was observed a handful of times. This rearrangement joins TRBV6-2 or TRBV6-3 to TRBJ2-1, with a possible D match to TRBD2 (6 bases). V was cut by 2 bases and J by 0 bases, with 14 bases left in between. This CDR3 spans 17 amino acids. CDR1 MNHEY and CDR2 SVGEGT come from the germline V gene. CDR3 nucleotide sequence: TGTGCCAGCAGTTACGTCATTGGAGGGAGCTCCTACAATGAGCAGTTCTTC. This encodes CASSYVIGGSSYNEQFF.

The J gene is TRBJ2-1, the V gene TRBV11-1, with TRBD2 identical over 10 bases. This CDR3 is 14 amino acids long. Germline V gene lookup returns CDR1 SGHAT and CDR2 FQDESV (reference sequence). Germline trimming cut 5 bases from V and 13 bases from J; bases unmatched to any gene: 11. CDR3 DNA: TGTGCCAGCAGCCCGTACTACTCTAGCGGGAGTCAGTTCTTC. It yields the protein CASSPYYSSGSQFF.

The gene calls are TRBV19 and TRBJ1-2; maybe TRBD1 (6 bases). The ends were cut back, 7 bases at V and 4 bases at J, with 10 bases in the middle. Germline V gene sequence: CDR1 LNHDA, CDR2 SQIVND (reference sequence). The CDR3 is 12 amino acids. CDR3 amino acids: CASTPDSYGYTF. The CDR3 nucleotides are TGTGCCAGTACCCCGGACAGCTATGGCTACACCTTC.

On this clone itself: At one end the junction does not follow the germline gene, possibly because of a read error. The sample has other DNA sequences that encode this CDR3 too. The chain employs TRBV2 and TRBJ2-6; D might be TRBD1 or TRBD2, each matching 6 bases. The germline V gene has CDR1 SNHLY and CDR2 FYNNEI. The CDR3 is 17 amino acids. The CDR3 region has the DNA TGTGCCAGCAGTCCAAGGGGGGCCTCCGCTGGGGCCAACGTCTTGACTTTC. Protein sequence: CASSPRGASAGANVLTF. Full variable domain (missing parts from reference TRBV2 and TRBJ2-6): EPEVTQTPSHQVTQMGQEVILRCVPISNHLYFYWYRQILGQKVEFLVSFYNNEISEKSEIFDDQFSVERPDGSNFTLKIRSTKLEDSAMYFCASSPRGASAGANVLTFGAGSRLTVL.

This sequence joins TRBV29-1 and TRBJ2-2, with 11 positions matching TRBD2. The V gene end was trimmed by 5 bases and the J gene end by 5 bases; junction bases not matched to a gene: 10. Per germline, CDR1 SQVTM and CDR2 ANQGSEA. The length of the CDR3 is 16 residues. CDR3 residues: CSVLKGASGRTGELFF. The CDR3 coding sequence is TGCAGCGTTCTCAAGGGGGCTAGCGGGAGGACCGGGGAGCTGTTTTTT.

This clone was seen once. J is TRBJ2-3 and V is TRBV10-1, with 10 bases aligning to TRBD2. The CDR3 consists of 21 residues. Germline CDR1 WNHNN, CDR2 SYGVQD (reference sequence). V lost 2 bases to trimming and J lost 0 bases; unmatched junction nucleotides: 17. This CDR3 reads CASSEVSSGRGAGGSTDTQYF. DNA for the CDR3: TGCGCCAGCAGTGAGGTCTCTAGCGGGAGAGGGGCAGGTGGTAGCACAGATACGCAGTATTTT.

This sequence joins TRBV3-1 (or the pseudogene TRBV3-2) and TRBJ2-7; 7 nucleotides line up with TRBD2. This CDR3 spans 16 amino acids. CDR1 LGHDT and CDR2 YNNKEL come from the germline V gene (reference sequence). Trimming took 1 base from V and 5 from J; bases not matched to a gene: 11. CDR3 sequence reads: CASSQGGRRERNEQYF. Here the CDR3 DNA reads TGTGCCAGCAGCCAAGGTGGTAGGCGGGAGCGGAACGAGCAGTACTTC.

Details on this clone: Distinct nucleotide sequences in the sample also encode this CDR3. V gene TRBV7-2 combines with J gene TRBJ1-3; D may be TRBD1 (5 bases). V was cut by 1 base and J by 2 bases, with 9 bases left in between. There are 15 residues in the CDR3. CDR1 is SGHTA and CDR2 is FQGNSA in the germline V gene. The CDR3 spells CASSLVMGPGNTIYF. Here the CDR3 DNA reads TGTGCCAGCAGCTTAGTTATGGGGCCTGGAAACACCATATATTTT.

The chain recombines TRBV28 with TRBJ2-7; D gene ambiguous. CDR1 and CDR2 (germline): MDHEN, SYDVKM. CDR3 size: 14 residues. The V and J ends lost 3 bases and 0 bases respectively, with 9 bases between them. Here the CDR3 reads CASSFPVHSYEQYF. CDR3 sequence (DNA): TGTGCCAGCAGTTTCCCCGTCCACTCCTACGAGCAGTACTTC.

CDR3: CASRNSGETQYF. CDR3 nucleotide sequence: TGTGCCAGCAGGAATAGCGGGGAGACCCAGTACTTC. This chain uses TRBV2 with TRBJ2-5, with 7 nucleotides matching TRBD2. Looked up from germline, CDR1 is SNHLY and CDR2 is FYNNEI. The CDR3 contains 12 residues. The trim removed 6 bases at V and 5 bases at J, leaving 3 bases unmatched.

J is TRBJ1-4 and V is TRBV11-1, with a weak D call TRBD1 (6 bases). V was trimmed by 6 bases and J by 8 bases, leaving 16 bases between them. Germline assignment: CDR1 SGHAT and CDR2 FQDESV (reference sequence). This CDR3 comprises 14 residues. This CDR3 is CASSPGDRIEKLFF. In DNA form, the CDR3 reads TGTGCCAGCAGTCCAGGAGACAGGATCGAAAAACTGTTTTTT.

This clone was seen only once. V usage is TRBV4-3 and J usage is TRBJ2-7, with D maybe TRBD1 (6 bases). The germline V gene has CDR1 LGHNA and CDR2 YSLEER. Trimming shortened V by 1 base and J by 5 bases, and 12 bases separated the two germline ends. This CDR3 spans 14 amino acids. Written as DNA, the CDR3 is TGCGCCAGCAGCCAAGGTACAGGGTCCGACGAGCAGTACTTC. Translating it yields CASSQGTGSDEQYF.

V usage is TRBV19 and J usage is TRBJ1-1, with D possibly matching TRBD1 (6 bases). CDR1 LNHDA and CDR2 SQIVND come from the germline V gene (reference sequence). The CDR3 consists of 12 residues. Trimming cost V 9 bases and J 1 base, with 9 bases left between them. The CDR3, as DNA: TGTGCCAGCGAACAGGGGAACACTGAAGCTTTCTTT. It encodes CASEQGNTEAFF. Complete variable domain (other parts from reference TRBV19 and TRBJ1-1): DGGITQSPKYLFRKEGQNVTLSCEQNLNHDAMYWYRQDPGQGLRLIYYSQIVNDFQKGDIAEGYSVSREKKESFPLTVTSAQKNPTAFYLCASEQGNTEAFFGQGTRLTVV.

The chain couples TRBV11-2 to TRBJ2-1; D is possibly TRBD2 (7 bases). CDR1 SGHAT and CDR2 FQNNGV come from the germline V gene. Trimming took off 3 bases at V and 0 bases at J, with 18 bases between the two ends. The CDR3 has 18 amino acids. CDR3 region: CASSFRVGGAHSYNEQFF. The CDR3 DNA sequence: TGTGCCAGCAGCTTTCGGGTGGGGGGGGCCCACTCCTACAATGAGCAGTTCTTC.

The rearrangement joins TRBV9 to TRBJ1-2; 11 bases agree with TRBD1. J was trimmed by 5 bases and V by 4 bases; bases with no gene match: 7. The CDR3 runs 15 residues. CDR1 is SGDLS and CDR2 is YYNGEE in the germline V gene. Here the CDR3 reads CASSPGQGGGYGYTF. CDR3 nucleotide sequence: TGTGCCAGCAGCCCGGGACAGGGGGGAGGATATGGCTACACCTTC.

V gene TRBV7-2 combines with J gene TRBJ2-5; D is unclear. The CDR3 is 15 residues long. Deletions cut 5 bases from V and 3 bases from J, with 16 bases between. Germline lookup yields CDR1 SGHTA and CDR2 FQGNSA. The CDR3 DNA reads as TGTGCCAGCAGCCTCACCCAACTGGATAAAGAGACCCAGTACTTC. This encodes CASSLTQLDKETQYF.

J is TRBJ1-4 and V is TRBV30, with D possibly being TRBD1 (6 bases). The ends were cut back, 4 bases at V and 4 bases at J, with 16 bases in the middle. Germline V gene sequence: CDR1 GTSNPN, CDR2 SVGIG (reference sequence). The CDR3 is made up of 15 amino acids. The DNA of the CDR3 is TGTGCCTGGAACAGGGCGGGGTCCATTAATGAAAAACTGTTTTTT. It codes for CAWNRAGSINEKLFF.

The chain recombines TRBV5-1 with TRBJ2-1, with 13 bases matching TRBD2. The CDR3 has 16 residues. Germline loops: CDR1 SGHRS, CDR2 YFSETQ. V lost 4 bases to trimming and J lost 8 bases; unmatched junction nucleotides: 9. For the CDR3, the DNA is TGCGCCAGCAGCATACGGACTAGCGGGAGCTCAGATGAGCAGTTCTTC. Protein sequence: CASSIRTSGSSDEQFF.

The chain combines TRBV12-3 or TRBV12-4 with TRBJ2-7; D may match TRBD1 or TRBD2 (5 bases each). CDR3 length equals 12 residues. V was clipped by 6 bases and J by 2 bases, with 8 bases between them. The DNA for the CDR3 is TGTGCCAGCAGCCGGGGCCCCTACGAGCAGTACTTC. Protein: CASSRGPYEQYF.

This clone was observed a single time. The CDR3 region has the DNA TGTGCCAGCAGAGGGGTTAACGAAAAACTGTTTTTT. Translated: CASRGVNEKLFF. The chain employs TRBV21-1 and TRBJ1-4; the table's D call, TRBD1, has no DNA check behind it. TRBV21-1 is described as a pseudogene. The CDR3 loop spans 12 amino acids.

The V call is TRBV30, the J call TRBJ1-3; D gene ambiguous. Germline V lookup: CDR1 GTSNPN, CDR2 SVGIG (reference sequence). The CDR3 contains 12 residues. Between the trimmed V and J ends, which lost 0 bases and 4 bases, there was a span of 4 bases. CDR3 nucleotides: TGTGCCTGGAGTGTACACGGAAACACCATATATTTT. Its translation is CAWSVHGNTIYF.